Sequencing of this T cell receptor beta chain was carried out in a study of blood T cells in healthy people across ages. Study results and limitations: It was held that the diversity estimates obtained from one million T cells were underestimates.

Comments on this clonotype: Its target is unknown. One end of the junction varies from germline; a read error may be responsible.

Germline V CDR1 and CDR2: SGHNT, YYREEE (reference sequence). The CDR3 consists of 17 residues. Alongside a J-beta primer mix, a sample-barcoded 5' primer served in a second PCR lasting about 6 to 12 cycles. Template switching added a 12-random-nucleotide identifier to every cDNA molecule. TCRdb processed the 5' RACE reads anew with MiXCR; each CDR3 protein has one entry. This sample yields 650,000 to 1,000,000 distinct CDR3 sequences, of which about 37% are seen a single time; under 15% belongs to the top ten. The receptor comes from a man aged 18 to 30 in good health. The specimen sequenced was blood. V gene TRBV5-4 combines with J gene TRBJ2-6; tentatively, D is TRBD1 (5 bases). The chain's CDR3 is CASSVFSRATGADVLTF. CDR3 DNA sequence: TGTGCCAGCAGCGTATTCTCTAGAGCGACTGGGGCCGACGTCCTGACTTTC. Based on the CDR3 plus reference TRBV5-4 and TRBJ2-6, the full variable domain is ETGVTQSPTHLIKTRGQQVTLRCSSQSGHNTVSWYQQALGQGPQFIFQYYREEENGRGNFPPRFSGLQFPNYSSELNVNALELDDSALYLCASSVFSRATGADVLTFGAGSRLTVL.